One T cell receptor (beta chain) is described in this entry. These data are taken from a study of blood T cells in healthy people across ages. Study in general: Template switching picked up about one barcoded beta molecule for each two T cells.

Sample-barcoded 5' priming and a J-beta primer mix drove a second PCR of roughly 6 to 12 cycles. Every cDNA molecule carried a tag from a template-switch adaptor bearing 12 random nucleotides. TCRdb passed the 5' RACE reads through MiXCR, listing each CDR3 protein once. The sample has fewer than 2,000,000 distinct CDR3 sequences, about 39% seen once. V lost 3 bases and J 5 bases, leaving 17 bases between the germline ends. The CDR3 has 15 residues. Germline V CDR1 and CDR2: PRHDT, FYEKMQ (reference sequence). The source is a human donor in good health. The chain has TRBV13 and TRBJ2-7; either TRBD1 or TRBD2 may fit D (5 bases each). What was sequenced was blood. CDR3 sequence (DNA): TGTGCCAGCAGCTTCCCCTCGGGGCCGGATAACGAGCAGTACTTC. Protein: CASSFPSGPDNEQYF.